One sample yielded the 27 T cell receptor beta chains listed below, sequenced in a study of cytomegalovirus exposure and HLA in healthy donors. PCR used 60 Vbeta primers and 13 Jbeta primers. Generated by immunoSEQ multiplex PCR, the TCRdb table keeps only in-frame clones and is missing some. The sample has approximately 97,000 clones; 63% are singletons. Sequenced material: PBMCs. Every receptor here comes from a human donor in good health.

The rearrangement links TRBV30 to TRBJ1-3; 7 bases match TRBD1. The V segment lost 2 bases and the J segment 2 bases; nucleotides outside the gene matches: 9. The CDR3 spans 16 residues. CDR1 and CDR2 from the germline V gene are GTSNPN and SVGIG (reference sequence). The CDR3 loop is CAWSRDRAPTGNTIYF. The CDR3 coding sequence is TGTGCCTGGAGTCGAGACAGGGCTCCCACTGGAAACACCATATATTTT.

The rearrangement uses TRBV5-3 and TRBJ1-1, with D uncertain. TRBV5-3 falls under the ORF class, with uncertain function. Trimming shortened V by 1 base and J by 0 bases, and 13 bases separated the two germline ends. The CDR3 has 16 residues. CDR3 nucleotides: TGTGCCAGAAGCTTGAGAGGGATTCGCATGAACACTGAAGCTTTCTTT. Translated, it gives CARSLRGIRMNTEAFF.

This chain connects TRBV9 to TRBJ2-2; a weak D match, TRBD2 (5 bases). This CDR3 is 14 amino acids long. The V gene's germline CDR1 is SGDLS and CDR2 YYNGEE. V dropped 2 bases and J dropped 3 bases, with 8 bases sitting between them. CDR3 amino acids: CASSVMRDTGELFF. The CDR3 DNA follows: TGTGCCAGCAGCGTCATGAGGGACACCGGGGAGCTGTTTTTT.

Only a few counts were recorded for this clone. Other DNA sequences of this sample code for an identical CDR3. The genes are TRBV7-3 and TRBJ2-5; TRBD1 might be the D (6 bases). Looked up from germline, CDR1 is SGHTA and CDR2 is FQGTGA. The V gene lost 1 base and the J gene lost 4 bases, with 7 bases spanning the gap. The CDR3 loop spans 13 amino acids. The CDR3 DNA sequence: TGTGCCAGCAGCTTAAGCAGGGGAGAGACCCAGTACTTC. This translates into CASSLSRGETQYF.

The rearrangement uses TRBV23-1 and TRBJ2-3; tentatively, D is TRBD1 (5 bases). TRBV23-1 is given ORF status, its function remaining uncertain. Trimming left V 7 bases short and J 5 bases short, with 13 bases between. CDR3 length: 13 residues. The DNA of the CDR3 is TGCGCCAGCATTACGGGTACAGGAGATACGCAGTATTTT. Protein product: CASITGTGDTQYF.

A few counts support this clone. J is TRBJ2-7 and V is TRBV18; 8 bases match TRBD1. Looked up from germline, CDR1 is KGHSH and CDR2 is LQKENI. The length of the CDR3 is 15 residues. Trimming removed 2 bases from V and 3 bases from J; junction bases left unmatched: 6. CDR3 coding DNA: TGTGCCAGCTCACCAAGGGACAGGAGCATCTACGAGCAGTACTTC. Encoded protein: CASSPRDRSIYEQYF.

The V call is TRBV7-9, the J call TRBJ2-7, with D unclear. The V gene's germline CDR1 is SEHNR and CDR2 FQNEAQ (reference sequence). This CDR3 has 11 residues. V lost 8 bases and J 4 bases, leaving 9 bases between the germline ends. The CDR3 DNA reads as TGTGCCAGCCGCTCCCAGTACGAGCAGTACTTC. Its translation is CASRSQYEQYF.

The chain recombines TRBV28 with TRBJ2-7, with D tentatively TRBD1 (5 bases). The V gene lost 3 bases and the J gene lost 4 bases, with 7 bases spanning the gap. CDR3 length: 12 amino acids. From germline, CDR1 is MDHEN and CDR2 SYDVKM. CDR3 sequence reads: CASSLQGYEQYF. CDR3 in DNA: TGTGCCAGCAGTTTGCAGGGTTACGAGCAGTACTTC. Full variable domain (missing parts from reference TRBV28 and TRBJ2-7): DVKVTQSSRYLVKRTGEKVFLECVQDMDHENMFWYRQDPGLGLRLIYFSYDVKMKEKGDIPEGYSVSREKKERFSLILESASTNQTSMYLCASSLQGYEQYFGPGTRLTVT.

The chain links TRBV9 to TRBJ1-6; D is undetermined. CDR3 length equals 15 residues. CDR1 and CDR2 from the germline V gene are SGDLS and YYNGEE. Trimming stripped 0 bases from V and 5 bases from J, with 9 bases between. Here the CDR3 reads CASSVGEGHNSPLHF. The CDR3 DNA is TGTGCCAGCAGCGTAGGCGAGGGCCATAATTCACCCCTCCACTTT.

This clone has just one count. The V gene is TRBV5-4, the J gene TRBJ2-1; D unresolved. The CDR3 spans 14 residues. Germline V lookup: CDR1 SGHNT, CDR2 YYREEE (reference sequence). V was cut by 2 bases and J by 6 bases, with 12 bases left in between. The CDR3, as DNA: TGTGCCAGCAGCTTTGGCAGAAAAATCAATGAGCAGTTCTTC. Protein product: CASSFGRKINEQFF.

J is TRBJ1-1 and V is TRBV5-1, with 7 nucleotides matching TRBD1. V was clipped by 5 bases and J by 4 bases; unmatched bases: 5. CDR1 and CDR2 from the germline V gene are SGHRS and YFSETQ. This CDR3 contains 13 residues. This CDR3 is CASRLTGFTEAFF. DNA of the CDR3: TGCGCCAGCAGGTTGACAGGGTTCACTGAAGCTTTCTTT.

This clone occurred a few times. This rearrangement joins TRBV7-9 to TRBJ1-1; unclear D gene. Per the germline V gene, CDR1 is SEHNR and CDR2 is FQNEAQ (reference sequence). Trimming pared 1 base from V and 1 base from J, leaving 4 bases between. The CDR3 length is 13 residues. CDR3 residues: CASSLEQNTEAFF. The CDR3 DNA follows: TGTGCCAGCAGCTTAGAGCAGAACACTGAAGCTTTCTTT.

The V and J genes are TRBV9 and TRBJ1-2, with 8 bases that match TRBD1. V gave up 3 bases and J gave up 7 bases; unmatched junction bases: 14. The CDR3 length is 16 residues. CDR1 and CDR2 (germline): SGDLS, YYNGEE. CDR3 residues: CASSGRLGQGASGYTF. CDR3 DNA sequence: TGTGCCAGCAGCGGCCGCTTGGGGCAGGGGGCGAGTGGCTACACCTTC.

This rearrangement joins TRBV10-3 to TRBJ2-6; a weak D match, TRBD2 (6 bases). This CDR3 is 15 amino acids long. V was pared by 8 bases and J by 2 bases, with 13 bases between. Germline V gene sequence: CDR1 ENHRY, CDR2 SYGVKD. The CDR3, as DNA: TGTGCCATCCGGGACTTGGTAGCTGGGGCCAACGTCCTGACTTTC. Translated, it gives CAIRDLVAGANVLTF.

CDR3 region: CASSSPGQGIYEQYF. The CDR3 region has the DNA TGTGCCAGCAGCTCCCCGGGACAGGGGATCTACGAGCAGTACTTC. The rearrangement joins TRBV7-8 to TRBJ2-5; 10 nucleotides match TRBD1. Near its end, the DNA agrees better with TRBJ2-7, so the J call may be wrong. CDR1 and CDR2 from the germline V gene are SGHVS and FQNEAQ. The CDR3 extends over 15 amino acids.

The chain links TRBV5-1 to TRBJ2-1, with 10 bases lining up with TRBD2. V lost 1 base and J lost 7; bases outside the gene matches: 11. Germline CDR1 is SGHRS and CDR2 is YFSETQ. The CDR3 covers 17 residues. The CDR3 region has the DNA TGCGCCAGCAGCTTGAGAAATTCTAGCGGGAGCCAGAATGAGCAGTTCTTC. Translation: CASSLRNSSGSQNEQFF. Full variable domain (outside the CDR3, taken from reference TRBV5-1 and TRBJ2-1): KAGVTQTPRYLIKTRGQQVTLSCSPISGHRSVSWYQQTPGQGLQFLFEYFSETQRNKGNFPGRFSGRQFSNSRSEMNVSTLELGDSALYLCASSLRNSSGSQNEQFFGPGTRLTVL.

The chain links TRBV4-1 to TRBJ2-7; TRBD2 matches 10 bases. The V gene end was trimmed by 3 bases and the J gene end by 5 bases; junction bases not matched to a gene: 4. The CDR3 totals 14 residues. CDR1 MGHRA and CDR2 YSYEKL come from the germline V gene. CDR3 in DNA: TGCGCCAGCAGCCAGGCTAGCGGGAGTGACGAGCAGTACTTC. It is translated as CASSQASGSDEQYF.

J is TRBJ2-7 and V is TRBV29-1, with a weak D call TRBD1 (6 bases). Trimming pared 3 bases from V and 0 bases from J, leaving 9 bases between. This CDR3 has 13 amino acids. Germline V gene sequence: CDR1 SQVTM, CDR2 ANQGSEA. CDR3: CSVEDSVSYEQYF. The CDR3 DNA sequence: TGCAGCGTTGAGGACAGCGTCTCCTACGAGCAGTACTTC.

This chain links TRBV9 with TRBJ2-7; 7 bases fit TRBD1. The germline gives CDR1 SGDLS, CDR2 YYNGEE. The V segment lost 0 bases and the J segment 2 bases; nucleotides outside the gene matches: 2. The CDR3 is made up of 14 amino acids. The CDR3 DNA reads TGTGCCAGCAGCGTAGGCAGGGGGACCTACGAGCAGTACTTC. This sequence encodes CASSVGRGTYEQYF.

This chain joins TRBV7-2 and TRBJ1-2; 8 bases line up with TRBD1. Trimming removed 4 bases from V and 8 bases from J; junction bases left unmatched: 6. Germline V lookup: CDR1 SGHTA, CDR2 FQGNSA. The CDR3 runs to 13 residues. CDR3 sequence: CASSWTGSLGYTF. The CDR3 coding sequence is TGTGCCAGCAGCTGGACAGGGTCGCTCGGCTACACCTTC.

The chain employs TRBV28 and TRBJ2-2; 8 positions agree with TRBD1. The CDR3 runs 18 residues. The J segment lost 6 bases and the V segment lost 3 bases, leaving 15 bases of the junction unmatched. In germline, CDR1 is MDHEN, CDR2 SYDVKM. CDR3 nucleotide sequence: TGTGCCAGCAGTTTGCGGGACAGGTTCTATCTGAGGGCCGGGGAGCTGTTTTTT. It encodes CASSLRDRFYLRAGELFF.

There are a few counts of this clone. The rearrangement uses TRBV6-1 and TRBJ1-4; the D gene is possibly TRBD1 (6 bases). V lost 11 bases and J 7 bases, leaving 17 bases between the germline ends. The CDR3 runs 13 residues. Germline-derived CDR1 and CDR2 are MNHNS and SASEGT. The CDR3 region is CASWGRGREKLFF. The DNA for the CDR3 is TGTGCCTCGTGGGGCAGGGGTCGTGAAAAACTGTTTTTT.

This clone was detected only a few times. The chain uses TRBV4-1 and TRBJ2-3; D not resolved. The CDR3 runs to 11 residues. The germline V and J ends were trimmed by 6 bases and 5 bases, with 6 bases remaining between them. Germline V gene sequence: CDR1 MGHRA, CDR2 YSYEKL. CDR3 sequence: CASRGLDTQYF. In nucleotides, the CDR3 is TGCGCCAGCAGGGGCTTAGATACGCAGTATTTT.

In nucleotides, the CDR3 is TGTGCCAGCAGTTTATACATCTCTGGGGCCAACGTCCTGACTTTC. Protein sequence: CASSLYISGANVLTF. The V call is TRBV27, the J call TRBJ2-6; unclear D gene. Between the trimmed V and J ends, which lost 1 base and 0 bases, there was a span of 4 bases. Looked up from germline, CDR1 is MNHEY and CDR2 is SMNVEV (reference sequence). The length of the CDR3 is 15 residues. Supplemented by reference TRBV27 and TRBJ2-6, the full variable domain reads EAQVTQNPRYLITVTGKKLTVTCSQNMNHEYMSWYRQDPGLGLRQIYYSMNVEVTDKGDVPEGYKVSRKEKRNFPLILESPSPNQTSLYFCASSLYISGANVLTFGAGSRLTVL.

The CDR3 DNA reads as TGTGCCAGCAGCTTGGGGGCGCCTCGGACAATTCTCTACAATGAGCAGTTCTTC. This translates into CASSLGAPRTILYNEQFF. The V call is TRBV5-6, the J call TRBJ2-1; tentatively, D is TRBD1 (5 bases). CDR1 is SGHDT, CDR2 YYEEEE, per germline. The V and J ends lost 0 bases and 3 bases respectively, with 19 bases between them. The CDR3 length is 18 residues. The variable domain in full, completed from reference TRBV5-6 and TRBJ2-1, reads DAGVTQSPTHLIKTRGQQVTLRCSPKSGHDTVSWYQQALGQGPQFIFQYYEEEERQRGNFPDRFSGHQFPNYSSELNVNALLLGDSALYLCASSLGAPRTILYNEQFFGPGTRLTVL.

CDR3 amino acids: CASSNPGSMNTEAFF. In DNA, the CDR3 is TGTGCCAGTAGTAACCCGGGGTCTATGAACACTGAAGCTTTCTTT. V usage is TRBV19 and J usage is TRBJ1-1; D is unresolved. Germline CDR1 LNHDA, CDR2 SQIVND (reference sequence). V was cut by 4 bases and J by 0 bases, with 12 bases left in between. The CDR3 loop spans 15 amino acids.

The rearrangement links TRBV30 to TRBJ1-1; unclear D gene. The V end lost 3 bases, the J end lost 4 bases, and 9 bases lay between the germline ends. Germline lookup yields CDR1 GTSNPN and CDR2 SVGIG (reference sequence). This CDR3 has 12 residues. The CDR3 reads CAWSHPGTEAFF. The CDR3 DNA reads as TGTGCCTGGAGCCACCCGGGCACTGAAGCTTTCTTT.